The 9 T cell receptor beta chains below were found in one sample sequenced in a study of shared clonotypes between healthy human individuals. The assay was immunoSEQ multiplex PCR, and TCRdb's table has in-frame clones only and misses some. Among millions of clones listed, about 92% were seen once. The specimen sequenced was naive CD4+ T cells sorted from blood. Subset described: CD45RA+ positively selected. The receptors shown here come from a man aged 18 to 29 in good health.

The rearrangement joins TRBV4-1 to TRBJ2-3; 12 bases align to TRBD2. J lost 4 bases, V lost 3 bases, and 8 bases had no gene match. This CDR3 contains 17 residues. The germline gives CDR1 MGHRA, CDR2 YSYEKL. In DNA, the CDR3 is TGCGCCAGCAGCCAGCCGGCGACTAGCGGGAGAGCAGATACGCAGTATTTT. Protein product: CASSQPATSGRADTQYF.

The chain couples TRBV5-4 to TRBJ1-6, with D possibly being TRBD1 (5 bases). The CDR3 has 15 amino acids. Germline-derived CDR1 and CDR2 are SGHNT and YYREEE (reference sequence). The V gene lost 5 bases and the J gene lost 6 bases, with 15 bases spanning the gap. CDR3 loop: CASSRGQAANSPLHF. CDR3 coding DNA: TGTGCCAGCAGTCGGGGCCAGGCAGCTAATTCACCCCTCCACTTT.

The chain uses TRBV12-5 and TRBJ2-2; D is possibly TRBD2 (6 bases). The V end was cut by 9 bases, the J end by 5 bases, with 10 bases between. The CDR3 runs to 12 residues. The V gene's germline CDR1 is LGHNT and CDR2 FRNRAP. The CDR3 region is CASGTLTGELFF. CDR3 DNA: TGTGCTAGCGGGACTTTGACCGGGGAGCTGTTTTTT.

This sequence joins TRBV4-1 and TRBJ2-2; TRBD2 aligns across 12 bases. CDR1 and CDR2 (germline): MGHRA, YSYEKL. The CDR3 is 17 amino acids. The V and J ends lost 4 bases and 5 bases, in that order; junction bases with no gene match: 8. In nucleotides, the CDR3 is TGCGCCAGCAGCCGATTACTAGCGGGGGGCGGAACCGGGGAGCTGTTTTTT. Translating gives CASSRLLAGGGTGELFF.

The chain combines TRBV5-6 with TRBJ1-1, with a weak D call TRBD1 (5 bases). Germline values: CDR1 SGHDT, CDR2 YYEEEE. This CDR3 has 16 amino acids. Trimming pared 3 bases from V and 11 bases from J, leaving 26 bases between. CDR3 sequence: CASSSYHGGGFSQAFF. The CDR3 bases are TGTGCCAGCAGCTCCTACCACGGGGGAGGGTTCTCTCAGGCTTTCTTT. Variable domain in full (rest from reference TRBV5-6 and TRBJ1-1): DAGVTQSPTHLIKTRGQQVTLRCSPKSGHDTVSWYQQALGQGPQFIFQYYEEEERQRGNFPDRFSGHQFPNYSSELNVNALLLGDSALYLCASSSYHGGGFSQAFFGQGTRLTVV.

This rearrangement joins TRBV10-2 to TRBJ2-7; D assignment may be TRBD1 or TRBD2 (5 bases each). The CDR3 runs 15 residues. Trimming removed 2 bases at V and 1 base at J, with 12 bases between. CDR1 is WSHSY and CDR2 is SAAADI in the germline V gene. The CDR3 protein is CASSEKRGGSYEQYF. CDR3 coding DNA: TGCGCCAGCAGTGAGAAGAGGGGCGGATCCTACGAGCAGTACTTC.

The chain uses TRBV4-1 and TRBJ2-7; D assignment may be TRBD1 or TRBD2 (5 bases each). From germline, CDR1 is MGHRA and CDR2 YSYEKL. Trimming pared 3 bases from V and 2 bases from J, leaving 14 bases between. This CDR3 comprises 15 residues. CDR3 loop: CASSQAQTGPYEQYF. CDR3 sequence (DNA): TGCGCCAGCAGCCAGGCCCAGACGGGACCCTACGAGCAGTACTTC.

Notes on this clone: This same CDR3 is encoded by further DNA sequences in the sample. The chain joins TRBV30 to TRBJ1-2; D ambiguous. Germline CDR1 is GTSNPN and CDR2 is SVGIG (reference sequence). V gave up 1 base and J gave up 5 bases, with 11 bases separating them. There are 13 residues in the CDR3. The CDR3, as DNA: TGTGCCTGGAGTGCTTCCGGAGTATATGGCTACACCTTC. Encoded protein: CAWSASGVYGYTF.

Here the CDR3 DNA reads TGTGCCAGCAGACGCGGACAGGACTACACCGGGGAGCTGTTTTTT. Its translation is CASRRGQDYTGELFF. The V and J genes are TRBV6-1 and TRBJ2-2, with 7 positions matching TRBD1. Trimming removed 6 bases from V and 3 bases from J; junction bases left unmatched: 7. Germline V gene sequence: CDR1 MNHNS, CDR2 SASEGT. The CDR3 loop spans 15 amino acids.